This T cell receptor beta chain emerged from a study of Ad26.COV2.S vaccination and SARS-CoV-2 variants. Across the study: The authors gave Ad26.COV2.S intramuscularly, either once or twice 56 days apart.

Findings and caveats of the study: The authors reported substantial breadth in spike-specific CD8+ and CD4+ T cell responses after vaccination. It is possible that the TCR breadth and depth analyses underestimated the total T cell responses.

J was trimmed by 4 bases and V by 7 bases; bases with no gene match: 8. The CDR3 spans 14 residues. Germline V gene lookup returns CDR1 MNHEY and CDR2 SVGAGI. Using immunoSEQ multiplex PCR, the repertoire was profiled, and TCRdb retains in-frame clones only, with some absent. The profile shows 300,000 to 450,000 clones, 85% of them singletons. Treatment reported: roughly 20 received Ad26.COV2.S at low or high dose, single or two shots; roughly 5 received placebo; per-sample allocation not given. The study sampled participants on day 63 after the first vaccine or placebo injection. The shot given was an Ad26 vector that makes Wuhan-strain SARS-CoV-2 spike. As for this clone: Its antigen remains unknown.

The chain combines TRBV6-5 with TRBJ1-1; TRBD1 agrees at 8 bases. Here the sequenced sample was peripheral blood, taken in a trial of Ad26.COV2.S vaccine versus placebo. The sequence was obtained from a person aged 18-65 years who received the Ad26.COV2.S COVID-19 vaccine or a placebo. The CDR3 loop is CASKPTGGGTEAFF. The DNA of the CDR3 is TGTGCCAGCAAACCTACAGGGGGAGGCACTGAAGCTTTCTTT.